These 32 T cell receptor beta chains originate from one sample sequenced in a study of neurological immune-mediated disorders. TCRdb analysed the 5' RACE reads with MiXCR anew, one entry per CDR3 protein. Of about 28,000 distinct CDR3 sequences listed, less than 15% are singletons. Material for sequencing was PBMCs. The receptors here all came from a man aged 60 to 75 in good health.

In this sample, this clonotype turned up many times. The chain combines TRBV3-1 with TRBJ1-4; D is ambiguous. CDR1 and CDR2 (germline): LGHDT, YNNKEL (reference sequence). The V end was cut by 1 base, the J end by 7 bases, with 13 bases between. The CDR3 covers 15 residues. Written as DNA, the CDR3 is TGTGCCAGCAGCCAAGGCCGAGGGCACCGTGAAAAACTGTTTTTT. Its translation is CASSQGRGHREKLFF.

Remarks on this clonotype: One end of the junction does not line up with germline, which may come from a read error. The gene calls are TRBV7-6 and TRBJ1-1, with a tentative D call TRBD1 (5 bases). This CDR3 has 13 amino acids. The V gene's germline CDR1 is SGHVS and CDR2 FNYEAQ. The CDR3 nucleotides read TGTGCCAACAGCTTAGGCAGGGCCACTGAAGCTTTCTTC. Its translation is CANSLGRATEAFF.

This clonotype came up many times. The chain has TRBV20-1 and TRBJ1-2; TRBD1 aligns across 12 bases. The CDR3 loop spans 16 amino acids. With V trimmed by 3 bases and J by 7 bases, 12 bases remained unmatched. Germline V gene lookup returns CDR1 DFQATT and CDR2 SNEGSKA (reference sequence). CDR3 DNA sequence: TGCAGTGCTAGGAGCCGGGACAGGGGGCCAGGATTTGGCTACACCTTC. This encodes CSARSRDRGPGFGYTF.

This clonotype was counted ten times or more. The V and J genes are TRBV20-1 and TRBJ2-3; D perhaps matches TRBD1 (6 bases). This CDR3 spans 14 amino acids. V dropped 5 bases and J dropped 1 base, with 13 bases sitting between them. Per germline, CDR1 DFQATT and CDR2 SNEGSKA (reference sequence). The CDR3 here is CSAARTARTDTQYF. As DNA, the CDR3 is TGCAGTGCTGCCCGGACAGCTCGCACAGATACGCAGTATTTT.

This clonotype was counted ten times or more. The rearrangement uses TRBV12-3 or TRBV12-4 and TRBJ1-5; D is unresolved. V was trimmed by 3 bases and J by 0 bases, leaving 9 bases between them. CDR3 size: 15 residues. CDR3 in amino acids: CASSFGSDSNQPQHF. The CDR3 DNA sequence: TGTGCCAGCAGTTTCGGTTCGGATAGCAATCAGCCCCAGCATTTT.

The chain carries TRBV6-2 or TRBV6-3 and TRBJ1-5; D may be TRBD1 (6 bases). V was pared by 6 bases and J by 9 bases, with 12 bases between. Germline CDR1 reads MNHEY; CDR2 reads SVGEGT. This CDR3 is 12 amino acids long. Written as DNA, the CDR3 is TGTGCCAGCAGCTACCCGACAGGGCCCCAGCATTTT. Protein product: CASSYPTGPQHF.

This chain uses TRBV10-3 with TRBJ2-7, with D maybe TRBD1 (6 bases). The CDR3 is 13 amino acids. V dropped 10 bases and J dropped 2 bases, with 15 bases sitting between them. The germline CDR1 and CDR2 sequences are ENHRY and SYGVKD. The CDR3 loop is CATLGQTTYEQYF. CDR3 sequence (DNA): TGTGCCACCCTTGGACAGACGACCTACGAGCAGTACTTC.

This clonotype was seen many times. V is TRBV11-1 and J is TRBJ1-4, with unresolved D. The germline CDR1 and CDR2 sequences are SGHAT and FQDESV (reference sequence). This CDR3 contains 15 residues. The V gene lost 5 bases and the J gene lost 0 bases, with 10 bases spanning the gap. The CDR3 spells CASSEEPATNEKLFF. CDR3 in DNA: TGTGCCAGCAGCGAAGAACCAGCAACTAATGAAAAACTGTTTTTT.

This clonotype was counted ten times or more. The chain combines TRBV20-1 with TRBJ2-5; 7 bases fit TRBD2. This CDR3 has 14 residues. Germline CDR1 and CDR2: DFQATT and SNEGSKA (reference sequence). With 3 bases clipped from V and 5 bases from J, the junction kept 9 bases outside the gene matches. The CDR3 sequence is CSARTARGEETQYF. The CDR3 nucleotides read TGCAGTGCTAGGACTGCACGGGGGGAGGAGACCCAGTACTTC.

This clonotype was observed at least ten times. This chain links TRBV27 with TRBJ2-1, with TRBD2 matching over 7 bases. CDR3 size: 14 residues. Germline CDR1 is MNHEY and CDR2 is SMNVEV (reference sequence). V lost 10 bases to trimming and J lost 7 bases; unmatched junction nucleotides: 13. CDR3 sequence reads: CATRRGGVGNEQFF. For the CDR3, the DNA is TGTGCCACCCGCCGCGGGGGTGTCGGGAATGAGCAGTTCTTC.

This clonotype was detected many times. This chain joins TRBV3-1 and TRBJ2-6; D is undetermined. This CDR3 comprises 13 residues. V was shortened by 7 bases and J by 0 bases, with 4 bases between the two germline ends. The germline CDR1 and CDR2 sequences are LGHDT and YNNKEL (reference sequence). CDR3 region: CASTHSGANVLTF. CDR3 nucleotide sequence: TGTGCCAGCACACACTCTGGGGCCAACGTCCTGACTTTC.

Comments on this clonotype: This may come from a read error, since a much larger clone is one base off. The chain employs TRBV20-1 and TRBJ1-6; a possible D gene is TRBD1 (6 bases). Germline V CDR1 and CDR2: DFQATT, SNEGSKA (reference sequence). Trimming removed 4 bases at V and 5 bases at J, with 18 bases between. The length of the CDR3 is 16 residues. In nucleotides, the CDR3 is TGCAGTGCTAAAGATCCGACGACAGGAGATAATTCACCCCTCCACTTT. Translated: CSAKDPTTGDNSPLHF.

This clonotype has ten or more counts. The chain has TRBV5-6 and TRBJ1-2; weak D call: TRBD1 (6 bases). Germline V gives CDR1 SGHDT, CDR2 YYEEEE. Trimming removed 5 bases at V and 2 bases at J, with 10 bases between. This CDR3 comprises 13 residues. The CDR3 sequence is CASSDQGNYGYTF. CDR3 DNA: TGTGCCAGCAGTGACCAGGGGAACTATGGCTACACCTTC. Together with reference TRBV5-6 and TRBJ1-2, the CDR3 gives the full variable domain: DAGVTQSPTHLIKTRGQQVTLRCSPKSGHDTVSWYQQALGQGPQFIFQYYEEEERQRGNFPDRFSGHQFPNYSSELNVNALLLGDSALYLCASSDQGNYGYTFGSGTRLTVV.

V gene TRBV3-1 combines with J gene TRBJ2-5, with 9 bases fitting TRBD1. V was clipped by 9 bases and J by 5 bases; unmatched bases: 10. Germline CDR1 is LGHDT and CDR2 is YNNKEL (reference sequence). This CDR3 has 14 residues. The CDR3 nucleotides read TGTGCCAGTTCGAGTGACAGGGGGGGCGAGACCCAGTACTTC. It specifies CASSSDRGGETQYF.

The chain links TRBV12-3 or TRBV12-4 to TRBJ1-1; D remains unclear. The CDR3 has 11 amino acids. V lost 6 bases, J lost 5 bases, and 7 bases lay in between. The CDR3 sequence: CASRKQTEAFF. For the CDR3, the DNA is TGTGCCAGCAGGAAGCAGACTGAAGCTTTCTTT.

The chain carries TRBV19 and TRBJ1-5; 8 bases align to TRBD1. Germline values: CDR1 LNHDA, CDR2 SQIVND (reference sequence). The CDR3 extends over 15 amino acids. The V and J ends lost 2 bases and 4 bases, in that order; junction bases with no gene match: 4. CDR3 DNA: TGTGCCAGTAGTATAAGGCGGACAGGGAATCAGCCCCAGCATTTT. Protein: CASSIRRTGNQPQHF.

This clonotype qualifies as medium-sized. The J gene is TRBJ2-2, the V gene TRBV29-1; maybe TRBD1 (5 bases). Per germline, CDR1 SQVTM and CDR2 ANQGSEA. The CDR3 is 13 residues long. Trimming removed 7 bases at V and 0 bases at J, with 9 bases between. The CDR3 spells CSARTPNTGELFF. The CDR3 region has the DNA TGCAGCGCTCGGACACCGAACACCGGGGAGCTGTTTTTT.

This clonotype was counted ten times or more. The J gene is TRBJ1-2, the V gene TRBV20-1; 7 bases map to TRBD1. The CDR3 runs to 14 residues. CDR1 and CDR2 (germline): DFQATT, SNEGSKA (reference sequence). The J segment lost 5 bases and the V segment lost 4 bases, leaving 10 bases of the junction unmatched. CDR3 amino acids: CSATPGGGEYGYTF. CDR3 in DNA: TGCAGTGCTACCCCAGGGGGAGGGGAATATGGCTACACCTTC.

This clonotype was picked up many times. The J gene is TRBJ1-1, the V gene TRBV10-2, with D uncertain. Trimming took off 3 bases at V and 2 bases at J, with 7 bases between the two ends. From germline, CDR1 is WSHSY and CDR2 SAAADI. The CDR3 totals 13 residues. In DNA, the CDR3 is TGCGCCAGCAGTGACTGGGCTAACACTGAAGCTTTCTTT. Its translation is CASSDWANTEAFF.

This clonotype was picked up many times. The chain carries TRBV5-1 and TRBJ1-2, with 7 bases lining up with TRBD1. CDR1 and CDR2 (germline): SGHRS, YFSETQ. With V trimmed by 4 bases and J by 8 bases, 8 bases remained unmatched. This CDR3 region has 13 residues. The CDR3 is CASSRDSPSGYTF. CDR3 DNA sequence: TGCGCCAGCAGCAGGGACAGTCCCTCGGGCTACACCTTC.

There are many counts of this clonotype. This chain connects TRBV11-3 to TRBJ2-6; D gene ambiguous. Germline V gives CDR1 SGHNT, CDR2 YENEEA. The CDR3 consists of 16 residues. V was pared by 0 bases and J by 2 bases, with 8 bases between. CDR3 nucleotide sequence: TGTGCCAGCAGCTTAGATCAACCAGCTGGGGCCAACGTCCTGACTTTC. Its translation is CASSLDQPAGANVLTF.

This clonotype was counted many times. The chain is built from TRBV6-5 and TRBJ1-2; maybe TRBD1 (6 bases). The germline V gene encodes CDR1 MNHEY and CDR2 SVGAGI. V lost 0 bases, J lost 3 bases, and 14 bases lay in between. The CDR3 runs 16 residues. Here the CDR3 DNA reads TGTGCCAGCAGTTACTCTGGTAACAGGGTTTACTATGGCTACACCTTC. Amino acids: CASSYSGNRVYYGYTF.

There are many counts of this clonotype. The rearrangement joins TRBV6-1 to TRBJ1-4; tentatively, D is TRBD1 (5 bases). The germline V and J ends were trimmed by 5 bases and 5 bases, with 18 bases remaining between them. CDR3 length equals 16 residues. Germline V lookup: CDR1 MNHNS, CDR2 SASEGT. CDR3 DNA sequence: TGTGCCAGCAGTAACGAAAGGGGACGCCAGAATGAAAAACTGTTTTTT. Translated: CASSNERGRQNEKLFF.

This clonotype was seen repeatedly, ten times or more. J is TRBJ1-1 and V is TRBV5-5; D gene ambiguous. Trimming cost V 0 bases and J 3 bases, with 12 bases left between them. CDR1 is SGHKS, CDR2 YYEKEE, per germline (reference sequence). The CDR3 consists of 15 residues. The CDR3 spells CASSLGRWRYTEAFF. CDR3 in DNA: TGTGCCAGCAGCTTGGGTCGGTGGAGGTACACTGAAGCTTTCTTT.

The table lists this clonotype with many counts. J is TRBJ1-1 and V is TRBV5-6, with no clear D. Germline V gene lookup returns CDR1 SGHDT and CDR2 YYEEEE. V lost 0 bases and J 5 bases, leaving 8 bases between the germline ends. This CDR3 has 13 amino acids. CDR3 in DNA: TGTGCCAGCAGCTTGGTGAGGGAAACTGAAGCTTTCTTT. Translating it yields CASSLVRETEAFF.

Remarks on this clonotype: This could be a read error, since a much larger clone is one nucleotide away. This chain uses TRBV20-1 with TRBJ2-3; no firm D call. This CDR3 is built from 11 residues. Between the trimmed V and J ends, which lost 7 bases and 5 bases, there was a span of 10 bases. The V gene's germline CDR1 is DFQATT and CDR2 SNEGSKA (reference sequence). The CDR3 here is CSETFLDTQYF. CDR3 DNA: TGCAGTGAAACTTTTTTAGATACGCAGTATTTT.

This clonotype showed up many times. V gene TRBV29-1 combines with J gene TRBJ2-7; D tentatively reads TRBD1 or TRBD2 (5 bases each). CDR3 length equals 16 residues. Trimming pared 4 bases from V and 4 bases from J, leaving 23 bases between. Germline V gene sequence: CDR1 SQVTM, CDR2 ANQGSEA. CDR3 in DNA: TGCAGCGTTGCGGGGCTGCCCCGTGAGAGAGAGTACGAGCAGTACTTC. The encoded protein is CSVAGLPREREYEQYF.

This clonotype was detected only a few times. V is TRBV5-1 and J is TRBJ1-1; D is unresolved. This CDR3 spans 13 amino acids. The germline V gene has CDR1 SGHRS and CDR2 YFSETQ. Trimming shortened V by 1 base and J by 4 bases, and 8 bases separated the two germline ends. The CDR3 region has the DNA TGCGCCAGCAGCTTGTTCCCGGCCACTGAAGCTTTCTTT. It yields the protein CASSLFPATEAFF. The full variable domain, its missing parts supplied by reference TRBV5-1 and TRBJ1-1, is KAGVTQTPRYLIKTRGQQVTLSCSPISGHRSVSWYQQTPGQGLQFLFEYFSETQRNKGNFPGRFSGRQFSNSRSEMNVSTLELGDSALYLCASSLFPATEAFFGQGTRLTVV.

This clonotype was observed many times. The rearrangement joins TRBV5-1 to TRBJ2-3, with 8 positions matching TRBD1. This CDR3 contains 15 residues. The V segment lost 1 base and the J segment 3 bases; nucleotides outside the gene matches: 4. Germline CDR1 reads SGHRS; CDR2 reads YFSETQ. DNA of the CDR3: TGCGCCAGCAGCTTGCCGACAGGGGAAACAGATACGCAGTATTTT. Protein sequence: CASSLPTGETDTQYF. Supplemented by reference TRBV5-1 and TRBJ2-3, the full variable domain reads KAGVTQTPRYLIKTRGQQVTLSCSPISGHRSVSWYQQTPGQGLQFLFEYFSETQRNKGNFPGRFSGRQFSNSRSEMNVSTLELGDSALYLCASSLPTGETDTQYFGPGTRLTVL.

This chain links TRBV7-8 with TRBJ2-7; 8 nucleotides agree with TRBD1. The CDR3 length is 16 residues. The germline V gene has CDR1 SGHVS and CDR2 FQNEAQ. V shed 4 bases and J 0 bases; nucleotides not matched to a gene: 8. The CDR3 DNA follows: TGTGCCAGCAGCTCCTTCGACAGGGGATTCTCCTACGAGCAGTACTTC. It encodes CASSSFDRGFSYEQYF. Complete variable domain (other parts from reference TRBV7-8 and TRBJ2-7): GAGVSQSPRYKVAKRGQDVALRCDPISGHVSLFWYQQALGQGPEFLTYFQNEAQLDKSGLPSDRFFAERPEGSVSTLKIQRTQQEDSAVYLCASSSFDRGFSYEQYFGPGTRLTVT.

This clonotype has at least ten counts. This chain connects TRBV5-5 to TRBJ1-2; possibly TRBD1 for D (5 bases). The CDR3 runs to 14 residues. V was cut by 4 bases and J by 5 bases, with 15 bases left in between. Germline loops: CDR1 SGHKS, CDR2 YYEKEE (reference sequence). Here the CDR3 DNA reads TGTGCCAGCAGCCCAGACAGCGGAGGGTATGGCTACACCTTC. It yields the protein CASSPDSGGYGYTF.

This clonotype is medium-sized in the sample. This chain uses TRBV7-6 with TRBJ2-3; no reliable D call. Trimming took 5 bases from V and 6 from J, leaving 15 bases between them. CDR3 length: 14 amino acids. Germline loops: CDR1 SGHVS, CDR2 FNYEAQ. CDR3 coding DNA: TGTGCCAGCAGCATCCGACCCGCCTGGGATACGCAGTATTTT. Encoded protein: CASSIRPAWDTQYF.